This T cell receptor (beta chain) was captured in a study of regulatory dendritic cells for organ transplantation. Study outcomes and limitations: Naive CD4+ and CD8+ repertoires were highly diverse; memory CD8+ was most oligoclonal. Of resting T cell subsets, memory CD8+ had the most alloreactive clonotypes.

The protocol was immunoSEQ multiplex PCR, while the TCRdb copy is restricted to in-frame clones and leaves out a portion. The table shows about 29,000 clones, with nearly 80% occurring only once. Memory T cells were CD45RO+, naive were CD45RA+, sorted by FACS. Germline V lookup: CDR1 SGHNT, CDR2 YYREEE (reference sequence). The CDR3 runs to 13 residues. The V gene lost 3 bases and the J gene lost 3 bases, with 4 bases spanning the gap. As regards this clone: The antigen remains undetermined.

This sequence was found in a human donor in good health. This chain connects TRBV5-4 to TRBJ1-6; D not certain. The sample consisted of memory CD4+ T cells from blood. Subset in this sample: CD45RO+ memory T cells. The CDR3 loop is CASSSSYNSPLHF. CDR3 DNA sequence: TGTGCCAGCAGCTCCAGCTATAATTCACCCCTCCACTTT.